These T cell receptor beta chains were read from a single sample in a study of T cells in Graves' hyperthyroidism and ophthalmopathy. In TCRdb, the multiplex PCR reads were re-called with MiXCR into one record per CDR3 protein. This table holds about 540,000 distinct CDR3 sequences, roughly 46% found once. The sequenced sample was peripheral blood or thyroid tissue (not recorded which). These receptors came from a woman under 30 with Graves' hyperthyroidism. CDR3s include the opening cysteine and the closing phenylalanine or tryptophan. Fields, in order: clone size, J gene, D gene, V gene, CDR3 DNA, CDR3 protein. D genes are given only for firm matches. Size values are once, few and many counts, or a class for expanded clones, and some rows have none.

-,TRBJ2-1,TRBD2,TRBV29-1,TGCAGCGCCGGACTAGTCGATGAGCAGTTCTTC,CSAGLVDEQFF
many,TRBJ1-5,-,TRBV5-6,TGTGCCAGCAGCTTGTTGAGTTCCAATCAGCCCCAGCATTTT,CASSLLSSNQPQHF
-,TRBJ1-4,TRBD1,TRBV15,TGTGCCACCAGCAGAGGGACAGGGGGAAAACTGTTTTTT,CATSRGTGGKLFF
-,TRBJ1-4,-,TRBV29-1,TGCAGCGTCGAGGGCGGGAATACCAATGAAAAACTGTTTTTT,CSVEGGNTNEKLFF
many,TRBJ2-7,-,TRBV29-1,TGCAGCGGCCGCAGGGGCGATACCTACGAGCAGTACTTC,CSGRRGDTYEQYF
few,TRBJ2-7,TRBD2,TRBV20-1,TGCAGTGCTAGAGCCCTCCTCCTGTTGTATAGCGGGAGGGGGCAGTCCTACGAGCAGTACTTC,CSARALLLLYSGRGQSYEQYF
many,TRBJ2-2,TRBD2,TRBV4-2,TGTGCCAGCAGCCAAGCGTCTAGCGGGACGAACACCGGGGAGCTGTTTTTT,CASSQASSGTNTGELFF
many,TRBJ1-4,-,TRBV7-9,TGTGCCAGCAGCACGGGGGGAGCCGGTGAAAAACTGTTTTTT,CASSTGGAGEKLFF
many,TRBJ2-7,-,TRBV20-1,TGCAGTGCTAGAAGCCCCAGAGGCTACGAGCAGTACTTC,CSARSPRGYEQYF
many,TRBJ2-5,-,TRBV12-3/TRBV12-4,TGTGCCAGCAGCCCCCTCCGCGGCCGAGAGACCCAGTACTTC,CASSPLRGRETQYF
-,TRBJ2-7,-,TRBV7-3,TGTGCCAGCAGCTTATCCAAGGGTGATGAGCAGTACTTC,CASSLSKGDEQYF
-,TRBJ2-5,TRBD2,TRBV5-1,TGCGCCAGCAGCTTGCCTAGCGGGGAGACCCAGTACTTC,CASSLPSGETQYF
many,TRBJ1-1,-,TRBV20-1,TGCAGTGCTACCAGAACCCTGGCCACTGAAGCTTTCTTT,CSATRTLATEAFF
-,TRBJ2-5,-,TRBV20-1,TGCAGTGCTAGAGATTTGGCAGCGACCCAGTACTTC,CSARDLAATQYF
-,TRBJ2-3,TRBD2,TRBV20-1,TGCAGTGCTAGGCCCGGGACTAGCGGGAGGGCCCTCGGCACGCAGTATTTT,CSARPGTSGRALGTQYF
many,TRBJ1-4,-,TRBV4-3,TGCGCCAGCAGCCAAGGAAGGGGAGAAGGTGAAAAACTGTTTTTT,CASSQGRGEGEKLFF
-,TRBJ1-2,TRBD1,TRBV29-1,TGCAGCGCGCGGACAGGGAAGGGAGATGGCTACACCTTC,CSARTGKGDGYTF
many,TRBJ2-1,TRBD2,TRBV10-3,TGTGCCACCGATAGCGGGAACAATGAGCAGTTCTTC,CATDSGNNEQFF
many,TRBJ1-3,-,TRBV13,TGTGCCAGCAGCACCTATTACTCTGGAAACACCATATATTTT,CASSTYYSGNTIYF
few,TRBJ2-2,-,TRBV5-4,TGTGCCAGCTTTATCAAGGGCACCGGGGAGCTGTTTTTT,CASFIKGTGELFF
-,TRBJ2-5,TRBD2,TRBV6-1,TGTGCCGGCAGCCCACTTGGGACTAGCGGGAGTGAGACCCAGTACTTC,CAGSPLGTSGSETQYF
-,TRBJ2-2,-,TRBV2,TGTGCCAGCAGTTGGGAAGCGGACACCGGGGAGCTGTTTTTT,CASSWEADTGELFF
many,TRBJ1-1,TRBD1,TRBV19,TGTGCCAGTAGTATAGACAGGGGGGGCACTGAAGCTTTCTTT,CASSIDRGGTEAFF
-,TRBJ1-4,-,TRBV29-1,TGCAGCGTTGAAGACCGGCGGGCGGGGAATGAAAAACTGTTTTTT,CSVEDRRAGNEKLFF
-,TRBJ2-7,TRBD2,TRBV24-1,TGTGCCACCAGTGACCCTACGGGAGGGTCCTACGAGCAGTACTTC,CATSDPTGGSYEQYF
many,TRBJ1-5,-,TRBV15,TGTGCCACCAGTAGCACATCAGGGTATAGCAATCAGCCCCAGCATTTT,CATSSTSGYSNQPQHF
many,TRBJ1-2,-,TRBV7-3,TGTGCCAGCAGCGGTGGGGCAGGGGATGGCTACACCTTC,CASSGGAGDGYTF
-,TRBJ2-2,-,TRBV10-3,TGTGCCTCTACACTCGACGGTGAGCTGTTTTTT,CASTLDGELFF
many,TRBJ2-5,-,TRBV7-8,TGTGCCAGCAGCTTAGCTTCAGGGTGGGAGACCCAGTACTTC,CASSLASGWETQYF
many,TRBJ2-2,-,TRBV4-1,TGCGCCAGCAGGGGGGCTACGAACACCGGGGAGCTGTTTTTT,CASRGATNTGELFF
-,TRBJ1-5,TRBD1,TRBV2,TGTGCCAGCAAGGCGCAGGGGGATTTTAGCAATCAGCCCCAGCATTTT,CASKAQGDFSNQPQHF